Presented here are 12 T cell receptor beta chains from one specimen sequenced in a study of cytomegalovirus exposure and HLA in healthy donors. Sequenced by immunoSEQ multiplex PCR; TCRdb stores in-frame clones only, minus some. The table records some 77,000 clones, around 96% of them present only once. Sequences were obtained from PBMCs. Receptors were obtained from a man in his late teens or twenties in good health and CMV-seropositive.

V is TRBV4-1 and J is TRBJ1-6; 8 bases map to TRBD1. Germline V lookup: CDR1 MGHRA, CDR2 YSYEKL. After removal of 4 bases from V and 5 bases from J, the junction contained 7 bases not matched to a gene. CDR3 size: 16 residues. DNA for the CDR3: TGCGCCAGCAGCCTTAGACAGGGGTTCGATAATTCACCCCTCCACTTT. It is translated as CASSLRQGFDNSPLHF.

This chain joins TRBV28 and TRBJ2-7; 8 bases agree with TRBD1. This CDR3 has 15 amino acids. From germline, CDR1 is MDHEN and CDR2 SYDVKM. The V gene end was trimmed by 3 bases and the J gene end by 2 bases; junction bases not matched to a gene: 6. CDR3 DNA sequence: TGTGCCAGCAGTTTGTCAGACAGGGGTACCTACGAGCAGTACTTC. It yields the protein CASSLSDRGTYEQYF. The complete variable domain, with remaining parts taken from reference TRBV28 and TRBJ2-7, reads DVKVTQSSRYLVKRTGEKVFLECVQDMDHENMFWYRQDPGLGLRLIYFSYDVKMKEKGDIPEGYSVSREKKERFSLILESASTNQTSMYLCASSLSDRGTYEQYFGPGTRLTVT.

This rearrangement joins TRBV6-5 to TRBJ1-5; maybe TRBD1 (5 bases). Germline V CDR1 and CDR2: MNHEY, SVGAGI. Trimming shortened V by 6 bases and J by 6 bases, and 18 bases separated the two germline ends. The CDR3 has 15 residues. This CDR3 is CASRGGQGATQPQHF. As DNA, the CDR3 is TGTGCCAGCAGGGGCGGCCAGGGCGCTACTCAGCCCCAGCATTTT.

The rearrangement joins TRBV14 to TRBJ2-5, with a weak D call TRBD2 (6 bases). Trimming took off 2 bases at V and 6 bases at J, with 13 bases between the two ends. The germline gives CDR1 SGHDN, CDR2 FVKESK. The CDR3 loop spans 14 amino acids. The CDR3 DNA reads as TGTGCCAGCAGCCAACAGAGTGCGGGAAAGACCCAGTACTTC. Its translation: CASSQQSAGKTQYF.

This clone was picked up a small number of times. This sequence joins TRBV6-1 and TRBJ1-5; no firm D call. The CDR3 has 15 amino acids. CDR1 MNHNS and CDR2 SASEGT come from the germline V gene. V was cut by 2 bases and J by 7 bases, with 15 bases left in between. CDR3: CASSEIQEGFQPQHF. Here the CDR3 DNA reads TGTGCCAGCAGTGAAATCCAAGAGGGTTTCCAGCCCCAGCATTTT.

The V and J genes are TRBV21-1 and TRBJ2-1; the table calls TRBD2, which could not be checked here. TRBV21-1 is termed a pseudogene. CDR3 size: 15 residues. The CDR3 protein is CASTKWTSGRNEQFF. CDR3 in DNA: TGTGCCAGCACCAAATGGACTAGCGGGAGAAATGAGCAGTTCTTC.

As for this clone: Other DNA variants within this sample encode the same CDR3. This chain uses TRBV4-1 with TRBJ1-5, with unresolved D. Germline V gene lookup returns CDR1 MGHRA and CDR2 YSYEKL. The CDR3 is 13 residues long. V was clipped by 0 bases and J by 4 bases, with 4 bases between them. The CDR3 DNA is TGCGCCAGCAGCCAAGACCGGAATCAGCCCCAGCATTTT. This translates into CASSQDRNQPQHF.

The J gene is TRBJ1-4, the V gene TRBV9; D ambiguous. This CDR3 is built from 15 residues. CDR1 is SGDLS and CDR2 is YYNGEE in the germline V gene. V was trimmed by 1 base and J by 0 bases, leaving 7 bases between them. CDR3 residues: CASSVSTSTNEKLFF. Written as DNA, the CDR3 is TGTGCCAGCAGCGTAAGCACCTCAACTAATGAAAAACTGTTTTTT.

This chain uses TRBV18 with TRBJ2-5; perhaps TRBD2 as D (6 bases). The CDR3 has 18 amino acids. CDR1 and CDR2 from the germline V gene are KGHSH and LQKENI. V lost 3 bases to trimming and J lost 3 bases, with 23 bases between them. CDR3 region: CASSPESGRAEGKETQYF. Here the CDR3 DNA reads TGTGCCAGCTCACCTGAGTCAGGGCGAGCGGAGGGTAAAGAGACCCAGTACTTC.

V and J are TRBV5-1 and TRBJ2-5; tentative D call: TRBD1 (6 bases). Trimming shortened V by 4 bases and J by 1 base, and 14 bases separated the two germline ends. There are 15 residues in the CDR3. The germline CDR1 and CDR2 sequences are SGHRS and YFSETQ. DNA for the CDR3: TGCGCCAGCAGCGATCCGGGACACCCCCAAGAGACCCAGTACTTC. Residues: CASSDPGHPQETQYF.

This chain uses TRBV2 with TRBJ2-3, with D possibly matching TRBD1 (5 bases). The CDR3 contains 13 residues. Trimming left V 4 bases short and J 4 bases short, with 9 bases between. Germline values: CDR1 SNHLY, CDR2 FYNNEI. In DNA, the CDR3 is TGTGCCAGCAGTGTTGAAGGGGCAGATACGCAGTATTTT. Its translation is CASSVEGADTQYF.

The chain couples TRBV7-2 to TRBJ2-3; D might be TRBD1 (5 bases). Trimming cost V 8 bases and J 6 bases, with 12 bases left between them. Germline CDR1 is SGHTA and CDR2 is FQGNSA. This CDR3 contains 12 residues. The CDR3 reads CASGKRGDTQYF. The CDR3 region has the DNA TGTGCCAGCGGTAAAAGGGGCGATACGCAGTATTTT.